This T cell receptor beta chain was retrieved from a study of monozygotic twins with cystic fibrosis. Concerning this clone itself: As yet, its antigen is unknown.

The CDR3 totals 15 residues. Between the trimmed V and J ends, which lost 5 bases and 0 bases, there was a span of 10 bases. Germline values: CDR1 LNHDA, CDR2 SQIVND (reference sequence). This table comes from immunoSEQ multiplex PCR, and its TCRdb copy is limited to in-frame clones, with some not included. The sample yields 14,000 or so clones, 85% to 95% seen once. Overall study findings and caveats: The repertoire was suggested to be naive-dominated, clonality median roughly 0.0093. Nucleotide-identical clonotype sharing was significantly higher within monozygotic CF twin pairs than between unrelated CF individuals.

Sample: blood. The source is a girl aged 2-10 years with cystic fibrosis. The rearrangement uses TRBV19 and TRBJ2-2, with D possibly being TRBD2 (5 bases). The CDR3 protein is CASSERLPNTGELFF. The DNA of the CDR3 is TGTGCCAGTAGTGAGCGGCTCCCGAACACCGGGGAGCTGTTTTTT.